This TCR beta chain was captured by sequencing in a study of T cells in Graves' hyperthyroidism and ophthalmopathy. About the study: Staff took peripheral blood when the initial diagnosis was made, before any treatment began.

Germline loops: CDR1 GTSNPN, CDR2 SVGIG (reference sequence). This CDR3 is built from 17 residues. V gave up 1 base and J gave up 3 bases; unmatched junction bases: 13. Amplified TCR beta CDR3 regions derived from RNA transcripts. When the TCR CDR3 underwent first-round RT-PCR, the HTBI primer set was used. MiXCR, run by TCRdb on the multiplex PCR reads, gives a single entry per CDR3 protein. The table lists 490,000 or so distinct CDR3 sequences, about 22% of them singletons. The specimen sequenced was blood. The TCR originated in a woman aged 70-85 years with Graves' ophthalmopathy. V usage is TRBV30 and J usage is TRBJ2-7; TRBD2 matches 9 bases. The CDR3 loop is CAWSAISPTSGGYEQYF. The CDR3 DNA is TGTGCCTGGAGTGCTATCTCCCCGACTAGCGGAGGCTACGAGCAGTACTTC. Combining the CDR3 with reference TRBV30 and TRBJ2-7 gives the whole variable domain SQTIHQWPATLVQPVGSPLSLECTVEGTSNPNLYWYRQAAGRGLQLLFYSVGIGQISSEVPQNLSASRPQDRQFILSSKKLLLSDSGFYLCAWSAISPTSGGYEQYFGPGTRLTVT.